This TCR beta chain was captured in a study of patients and donors after allogeneic stem cell transplantation. In TCRdb, the RT-PCR reads were re-called with MiXCR into one record per CDR3 protein. The sample holds 28,000 or so distinct CDR3 sequences, 6.8% seen once. The germline CDR1 and CDR2 sequences are ENHRY and SYGVKD. With 10 bases removed from V and 3 bases from J, the gap between germline ends came to 10 bases. The CDR3 runs to 12 residues. This clonotype was seen ten or more times. The source material was blood, either unsorted or a sorted T cell fraction (not recorded which). This TCR was recovered from a human donor who was either an allogeneic HSCT recipient or a stem cell or donor lymphocyte infusion donor (not recorded which). It is not recorded whose cells these are; they may come from a transplant donor. The chain employs TRBV10-3 and TRBJ2-1; D is possibly TRBD1 (6 bases). The CDR3 here is CATGQLYNEQFF. The CDR3 DNA follows: TGTGCCACCGGACAGCTCTACAATGAGCAGTTCTTC.